One TCR beta chain is described in this entry. Its antigen is unknown. This specimen comes from a study of cytomegalovirus exposure and HLA in healthy donors. The PCR used 60 Vbeta and 13 Jbeta primers. Measured with immunoSEQ multiplex PCR; TCRdb has only the in-frame clones, and not every one. The sample carries over 100,000 clones, roughly 76% recorded once. In nominal health when sampled, donors likely had unrecorded immune exposures nonetheless. Study observations and caveats: Most TCR sequences proved rare, with some public TCRs found in many donors. In a later analysis, productive TCRs from donors in an Asian-associated ancestry cluster reportedly carried fewer N-insertions than the cohort mean.

From germline, CDR1 is MNHEY and CDR2 SVGAGI. The CDR3 length is 15 residues. V lost 2 bases to trimming and J lost 8 bases, with 13 bases between them. The sequencing sample was made of PBMCs. This TCR came from a woman in her 40s in good health and CMV-seropositive. This chain links TRBV6-5 with TRBJ1-6; D is ambiguous. The CDR3 region has the DNA TGTGCCAGCAGTTACGCTAGGACTGGGGATTCACCCCTCCACTTT. Amino acid sequence: CASSYARTGDSPLHF.